The 14 T cell receptor beta chains below come from one sample, sequenced in a study of cytomegalovirus exposure and HLA in healthy donors. The study ran its PCR with 60 Vbeta and 13 Jbeta primers. The assay was immunoSEQ multiplex PCR, and TCRdb's table has in-frame clones only and misses some. The sample lists more than 150,000 clones, 81% occurring once. Sequencing used PBMCs. These receptors all stem from a man in his fifties in good health and CMV-seropositive.

The chain employs TRBV4-1 and TRBJ2-4; D perhaps matches TRBD2 (5 bases). CDR3 length equals 17 residues. The ends were cut back, 0 bases at V and 0 bases at J, with 12 bases in the middle. CDR1 and CDR2 (germline): MGHRA, YSYEKL. CDR3 coding DNA: TGCGCCAGCAGCCAAGATGGGAGTAGGACAGCCAAAAACATTCAGTACTTC. Amino acid sequence: CASSQDGSRTAKNIQYF.

The rearrangement links TRBV7-2 to TRBJ2-3, with 8 nucleotides matching TRBD2. Trimming cost V 1 base and J 3 bases; bases outside gene matches: 6. Germline CDR1 reads SGHTA; CDR2 reads FQGNSA. The CDR3 length is 16 residues. In DNA, the CDR3 is TGTGCCAGCAGCTTAGTATCATTAGCGGGGACAGATACGCAGTATTTT. It translates to CASSLVSLAGTDTQYF.

This chain connects TRBV7-3 to TRBJ2-7; a possible D gene is TRBD1 (6 bases). The CDR3 contains 14 residues. Germline V gives CDR1 SGHTA, CDR2 FQGTGA. The V and J ends lost 5 bases and 2 bases respectively, with 13 bases between them. The CDR3 nucleotides are TGTGCCAGCAGCCTGACAGGACAGACCTACGAGCAGTACTTC. The encoded protein is CASSLTGQTYEQYF.

This chain links TRBV10-2 with TRBJ2-2; D remains ambiguous. The germline gives CDR1 WSHSY, CDR2 SAAADI. The CDR3 totals 14 residues. V lost 1 base, J lost 5 bases, and 8 bases lay in between. The CDR3 loop is CASSEYSRTGELFF. The CDR3 DNA follows: TGCGCCAGCAGTGAGTACAGTCGAACCGGGGAGCTGTTTTTT.

The V call is TRBV5-1, the J call TRBJ1-2; no definite D call. CDR1 is SGHRS and CDR2 is YFSETQ in the germline V gene. The V end was cut by 0 bases, the J end by 3 bases, with 9 bases between. The CDR3 is 14 amino acids. In DNA, the CDR3 is TGCGCCAGCAGCTTGGGGTCGGCGGACTATGGCTACACCTTC. This encodes CASSLGSADYGYTF.

The chain employs TRBV5-5 and TRBJ1-1; 7 bases are a match to TRBD1. CDR3 length equals 16 residues. The germline gives CDR1 SGHKS, CDR2 YYEKEE (reference sequence). The V gene end was trimmed by 4 bases and the J gene end by 5 bases; junction bases not matched to a gene: 14. As DNA, the CDR3 is TGTGCCAGCAGCCCCTATGGGACAGAGGGGTGGACTGAAGCTTTCTTT. Protein: CASSPYGTEGWTEAFF.

This sequence joins TRBV4-1 and TRBJ2-5; no firm D call. The tail of the sequence fits TRBJ2-7 better, so the J call may be wrong. This CDR3 is 15 amino acids long. CDR1 and CDR2 from the germline V gene are MGHRA and YSYEKL. The CDR3 reads CASSQLQRLPYEQYF. In nucleotides, the CDR3 is TGCGCCAGCAGCCAACTTCAACGATTACCCTACGAGCAGTACTTC.

The chain links TRBV28 to TRBJ2-1; 10 bases are a match to TRBD2. The germline V gene has CDR1 MDHEN and CDR2 SYDVKM. Losses at the gene ends were 10 bases for V and 9 bases for J; bases not matched to a gene: 21. The CDR3 length is 17 residues. The CDR3 loop is CATSGGTSVRGQSEQFF. CDR3 nucleotide sequence: TGTGCCACCTCGGGCGGGACTAGCGTTAGGGGCCAGAGTGAGCAGTTCTTC.

V is TRBV7-9 and J is TRBJ1-6, with TRBD1 as a possible D gene (6 bases). The CDR3 is 13 residues long. Trimming removed 1 base from V and 8 bases from J, with 6 bases in between. Germline CDR1 reads SEHNR; CDR2 reads FQNEAQ (reference sequence). The CDR3 reads CASSLEGDSPLHF. The CDR3 nucleotides read TGTGCCAGCAGCTTAGAGGGGGATTCACCCCTCCACTTT.

CDR3 coding DNA: TGTGCCAGCAGCCAAGAGACAGTTCCAATTTCACCCCTCCACTTT. It is translated as CASSQETVPISPLHF. The chain carries TRBV14 and TRBJ1-6, with a possible D match to TRBD1 (5 bases). From germline, CDR1 is SGHDN and CDR2 FVKESK. The CDR3 covers 15 residues. The V end lost 0 bases, the J end lost 9 bases, and 12 bases lay between the germline ends.

The chain recombines TRBV9 with TRBJ2-1; TRBD2 might be the D (5 bases). The CDR3 has 14 amino acids. Per the germline V gene, CDR1 is SGDLS and CDR2 is YYNGEE. V was cut by 0 bases and J by 10 bases, with 14 bases left in between. Written as DNA, the CDR3 is TGTGCCAGCAGCGTAGGGGCTTCACCGGGGGAGCAGTTCTTC. Protein sequence: CASSVGASPGEQFF. The variable domain in full, completed from reference TRBV9 and TRBJ2-1, reads DSGVTQTPKHLITATGQRVTLRCSPRSGDLSVYWYQQSLDQGLQFLIQYYNGEERAKGNILERFSAQQFPDLHSELNLSSLELGDSALYFCASSVGASPGEQFFGPGTRLTVL.

This clone was seen a single time. The V gene is TRBV5-5, the J gene TRBJ2-3; 12 bases are a match to TRBD2. Germline V gene lookup returns CDR1 SGHKS and CDR2 YYEKEE (reference sequence). V trimming: 0 bases; J trimming: 7 bases; junction bases outside the gene matches: 3. The CDR3 covers 15 residues. In nucleotides, the CDR3 is TGTGCCAGCAGCTTGGAGGGACTAGCGGGTCATACGCAGTATTTT. Amino acid sequence: CASSLEGLAGHTQYF.

The chain couples TRBV15 to TRBJ1-1; D call uncertain. V gave up 5 bases and J gave up 5 bases, with 18 bases separating them. Per the germline V gene, CDR1 is LNHNV and CDR2 is YYDKDF (reference sequence). There are 15 residues in the CDR3. The CDR3 here is CATSGPDPGRTEAFF. The CDR3 region has the DNA TGTGCCACCAGCGGGCCCGACCCCGGTCGGACTGAAGCTTTCTTT.

Only one count was recorded for this clone. The V and J genes are TRBV29-1 and TRBJ1-1; 8 bases are a match to TRBD1. Germline values: CDR1 SQVTM, CDR2 ANQGSEA. The CDR3 runs 14 residues. J was trimmed by 6 bases and V by 8 bases; bases with no gene match: 14. The DNA for the CDR3 is TGCAGCTACCCCCCCCAGGACAGGGTCCCTGAAGCTTTCTTT. Its translation is CSYPPQDRVPEAFF.